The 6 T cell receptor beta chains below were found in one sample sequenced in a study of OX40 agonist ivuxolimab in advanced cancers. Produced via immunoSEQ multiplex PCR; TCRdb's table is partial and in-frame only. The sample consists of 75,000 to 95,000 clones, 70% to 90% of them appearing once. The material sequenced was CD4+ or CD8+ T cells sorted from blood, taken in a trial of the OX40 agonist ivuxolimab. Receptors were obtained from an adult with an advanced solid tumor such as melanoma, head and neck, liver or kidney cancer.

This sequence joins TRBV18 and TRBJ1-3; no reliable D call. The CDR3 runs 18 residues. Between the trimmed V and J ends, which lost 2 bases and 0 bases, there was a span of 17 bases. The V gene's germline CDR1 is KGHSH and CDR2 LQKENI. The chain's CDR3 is CASSPYSPGSHSGNTIYF. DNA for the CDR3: TGTGCCAGCTCACCATATAGCCCAGGATCACACTCTGGAAACACCATATATTTT.

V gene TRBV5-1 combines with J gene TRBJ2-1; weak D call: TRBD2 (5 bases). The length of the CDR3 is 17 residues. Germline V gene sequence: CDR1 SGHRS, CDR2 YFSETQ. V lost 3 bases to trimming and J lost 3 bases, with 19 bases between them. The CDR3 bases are TGCGCCAGCAGCTCACCCGGGCAGATAGCGAACTACAATGAGCAGTTCTTC. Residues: CASSSPGQIANYNEQFF.

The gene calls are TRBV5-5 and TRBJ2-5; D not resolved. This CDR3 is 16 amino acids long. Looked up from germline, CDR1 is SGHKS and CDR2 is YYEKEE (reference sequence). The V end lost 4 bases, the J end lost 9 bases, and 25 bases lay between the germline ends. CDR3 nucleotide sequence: TGTGCCAGCAGCCCTACAGAGGTTGTCGGGCGGACGTCCCAGTACTTC. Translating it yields CASSPTEVVGRTSQYF.

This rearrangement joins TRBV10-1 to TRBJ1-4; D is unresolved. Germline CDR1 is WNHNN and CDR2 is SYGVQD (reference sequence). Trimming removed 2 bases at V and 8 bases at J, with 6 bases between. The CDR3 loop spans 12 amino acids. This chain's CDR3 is CASSEVREKLFF. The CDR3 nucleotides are TGCGCCAGCAGTGAGGTTCGGGAAAAACTGTTTTTT.

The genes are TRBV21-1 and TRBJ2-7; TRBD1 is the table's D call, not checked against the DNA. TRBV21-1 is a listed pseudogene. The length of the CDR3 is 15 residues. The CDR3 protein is CASPSKGQGNYEQYV. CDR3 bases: TGTGCCAGCCCCAGCAAAGGACAGGGCAACTACGAGCAGTACGTC.

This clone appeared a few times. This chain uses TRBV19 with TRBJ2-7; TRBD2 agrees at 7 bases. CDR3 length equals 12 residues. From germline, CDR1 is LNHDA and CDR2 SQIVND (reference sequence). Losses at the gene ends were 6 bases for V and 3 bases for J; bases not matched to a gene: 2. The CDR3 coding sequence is TGTGCCAGTAGCGCTAGCGGCTACGAGCAGTACTTC. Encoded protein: CASSASGYEQYF.